The T cell receptor beta chain described here comes from a study of cytomegalovirus exposure and HLA in healthy donors (dated by TCRdb to between 2016 and 2019). A note on the overall study: According to an earlier analysis of several hundred of the donors, 150 million to 200 million T cells yielded approximately 120 million unique TCR beta sequences and approximately 280 Gb of sequence data. The number of typed donors differed by locus: about 620-640 for A, B, C, DRB1 and DQB1; approximately 540 for DQA1; some 590 for DPA1; and around 490 for DPB1. An earlier analysis of several hundred of the donors used high-throughput TCR beta sequencing to judge whether each TCR beta V gene segment behaved as functional or pseudogenic. In a later analysis, previously published TCR beta repertoires from roughly 710 donors were re-analyzed and high-resolution HLA genotyping was added so that TCR occurrence patterns could be studied. The later analysis used no new phenotypic data to find candidate immune exposures, relying instead on TCR beta sequences and their occurrence across donors. Among around 400 genotyped donors of the cohort, an average of approximately 250,000 unique TCR beta nucleotide sequences were sequenced per donor, roughly 20% of them non-productive. In addition to the first cohort of 666 subjects, a separate validation cohort of approximately 130 different subjects was used. A later genetic analysis took genome-wide SNP genotypes for about 65% of the 666 donors and used that subset as a discovery cohort. Donor age, sex, ethnicity and CMV serostatus were compiled alongside the repertoire data. The study combined high-throughput TCR immunosequencing, statistical association of individual TCRs with disease status, and machine learning to predict cytomegalovirus infection status. Several DR-DQ haplotypes were treated as single units for association and clustering because of strong linkage in the cohort. HLA typing covered class I and class II loci at four-digit resolution. The genetic ancestry cluster associated with self-reported Caucasian donors included around four fifths of the approximately 400 genotyped donors. Every repertoire in the discovery cohort had been generated on one and the same sequencing platform. The aim of the study was to test whether cataloging public T cell receptors could identify signatures of past pathogen exposure. Using immunosequencing, the study profiled T cell repertoires from 666 subjects and related those repertoires to cytomegalovirus serostatus. Roughly 300 gigabases of sequencing data and roughly 80 million unique TCR sequences made up an early release that covered approximately 650 HLA-typed donors. What the authors observed across the whole study: Most CMV-associated TCR beta chains appeared to be HLA-restricted in a later analysis, and the HLA associations seemed to be driven largely by CMV exposure. In an earlier analysis of about 600 of the donors, most TCR beta V segments appeared in productive rearrangements about 87% or about 30% of the time, broadly matching IMGT annotations. The 87-base-pair reads could not distinguish some IMGT-functional V segments, including TRBV6-2 and TRBV6-3, so those segments were excluded. Seventeen rarely observed V segments, including chromosome 9 orphons, were excluded from the earlier analysis of approximately 600 of the donors because counts were too low. A further reported finding was that TCR beta sequences accurately predicted the HLA-A and HLA-B alleles for most subjects in the first cohort. Three of the identified cytomegalovirus-associated TCR beta chains were confirmed in vitro to be specific for cytomegalovirus antigens. A cluster of highly shared sequence variants was judged likely to be a technical artifact of the sequencing pipeline. When HLA alleles, especially DR and DQ, strongly co-occurred, TCR associations were difficult to assign to individual alleles. Most TCR sequences were seen in very few donors, while some public TCRs were found in many individuals. Roughly uniform sequencing depth across donors was assumed in presence/absence analyses, although this assumption may not hold. A later genetic analysis associated a missense DCLRE1C variant with V-gene and J-gene trimming of TCR beta chains, and an independent cohort replicated the association. Immune exposure information for the cohort was limited to CMV serostatus. In a later analysis, the rate of TCR association differed among HLA loci, with DRB1 alleles having the most associated TCRs and HLA-C alleles having the fewest. Cytomegalovirus status was reported to be diagnosed by the classifier with high specificity and sensitivity in both the original and validation cohorts. Correlated functional status among segregating V segments might be attributable to linkage disequilibrium, but an unknown experimental factor could not be ruled out. It was suggested by the authors that the approach could potentially be generalized to other disease states and immunological phenotypes. Only TCR beta chains were sequenced in this cohort, and the absence of alpha or paired-chain data limited detectable features. A total of 150 or so TCR beta chains were listed by the study as associated with cytomegalovirus. Because some donors lacked HLA typing at each locus, the association tests relied only on the typed subset. A later analysis reported that several top co-occurrence clusters appeared linked to parvovirus B19, influenza, CMV and Epstein-Barr virus. A later analysis associated around 16,000 TCR beta sequences with specific HLA alleles at a false discovery rate of 0.05. According to a later genetic analysis, donors in an Asian-associated ancestry cluster had fewer N-insertions in productive TCRs than the roughly 700-donor mean. A later analysis found that HLA-associated TCR beta chains were more clonally expanded and had lower generation probabilities than equally common non-associated chains.

The library relied on the immunoSEQ multiplex PCR assay. The multiplex PCR relied on a mix of 60 forward primers for TCR Vbeta segments and 13 reverse primers for TCR Jbeta segments. Amplification of the CDR3 region of rearranged TCR beta genes was performed with a multiplex PCR assay on genomic DNA. On the Illumina HiSeq System, the amplified TCR beta libraries were sequenced as 87-base-pair reads. The authors processed their data as follows. A later analysis counted about 82 million unique TCR beta chains across the 690 or so repertoires, and approximately 11 million of these chains were shared by at least two donors. To remove PCR and sequencing errors, raw reads were error-corrected and collapsed into unique sequences using a nearest-neighbor algorithm that merged closely related sequences. Alignment of CDR3 sequences to IMGT reference sequences was used to assign V, D and J gene segments. For a sequence to be retained, a match of at least six nucleotides to both a V gene segment and a J gene segment was required. A rearrangement was called productive if the CDR3 had no stop codons and remained in frame with V and J, and every other rearrangement was called non-productive. CDR3 was defined according to IMGT convention as the region running from the second conserved V-encoded cysteine to the conserved J-encoded phenylalanine. The earlier analysis of 550 to 650 of the donors excluded any sequence lacking an unambiguous match to a single V gene segment. In an earlier analysis of some 590 of the donors, a V segment was called functional when productive rearrangements were above 56.7%, and segregating when the standard deviation between donors exceeded 5%. A statistical classification framework was built to diagnose cytomegalovirus status from the catalog of TCR beta chain sequences. In a later analysis, TCR nucleotide sequences were compared against IMGT/GENE-DB human TR gene sequences so that V and J genes could be assigned. The TCRdist pipeline was used in a later analysis to assign CDR3 sequences and most-parsimonious VDJ recombination scenarios. In a later analysis, each TCR beta chain was defined by its CDR3 amino acid sequence together with its V-gene family, and reads without a unique V-gene family were excluded. To address suspected cross-contamination and a sequencing artifact, a later analysis removed some 620 highly shared, low-generation-probability nucleotide sequences. A later analysis calculated a clonal expansion index for each public chain from normalized within-repertoire ranks of inferred template counts. A later analysis computed generation probabilities with a VDJ recombination model fitted to out-of-frame rearrangements, and checked the results against IGoR. In a later analysis, hypergeometric tests were used to score TCR-TCR, TCR-HLA and TCR-CMV co-occurrence, with a repertoire-size bias correction applied to TCR pairs. To estimate false discovery rates, a later analysis permuted the HLA or CMV assignments 20 times. In a later analysis, co-occurring TCRs were grouped using DBSCAN, with TCRdist sequence similarity added in when clustering inside HLA-allele-positive subsets. Repertoires with fewer than 30,000 or more than 120,000 public chains, plus five repertoires with anomalous nucleotide sharing, were excluded from co-occurrence clustering. TCRdb obtained this table from immuneACCESS and retained in-frame rearrangements with V and J assigned. These tables miss some clones; where compared with another copy, unresolved V genes account for less than half of the shortfall, and the remainder is unexplained. D and trimming were read from the DNA, whereas the V and J calls and clone size are those reported in that table. The sample profile shows about 100,000 clones; about four fifths of them were found once. The ten largest clones add up to 2.5% to 3% of the sample.

For this clone: What this receptor recognizes is not known. Base qualities were left out, and no much larger clone turns up one base away.

In total, just over 650 healthy bone marrow donors made up the cohort. At the time of sampling, every cohort member was nominally healthy, though immune exposures that went unrecorded were likely present. The donor was CMV seropositive and was included in the group of 250 to 300 seropositive cohort members. A peripheral blood sample was collected from each donor, and TCR beta sequencing was performed on peripheral blood mononuclear cells. Genomic DNA extraction from the blood cell samples was performed with the Qiagen DNeasy Blood Extraction Kit. From the cysteine up to the phenylalanine, the CDR3 has a length of 13 residues. Only the CDR3 part of the read is kept: 39 bases, read in frame from the first base. For this chain, trimming is 6 bases at the V end and 6 bases at the J end, and the number of junction bases without a gene match is 6. CDR1 and CDR2 (SQVTM, ANQGSEA) derive from the germline V gene.

Recombination linked TRBV29-1 to TRBJ2-3, and TRBD2 aligns with 10 junction nucleotides. The specimen sequenced was PBMCs. This clonotype was sampled from a female donor in good health and CMV-seropositive. The encoded CDR3 is CSVLAGADDTQYF. The bases read TGCAGCGTCCTAGCGGGAGCCGACGATACGCAGTATTTT.